The 11 T cell receptor beta chains listed next were all sequenced from one sample in a study of blood T cell repertoires in COVID-19. Assay used: immunoSEQ multiplex PCR; TCRdb lists only in-frame clones, some missing. The sample has over 80,000 clones, roughly 86% seen once. Material for sequencing was peripheral blood. The receptors come from a human donor in a cohort sampled during active COVID-19.

The J gene is TRBJ2-7, the V gene TRBV5-1; tentatively, D is TRBD1 (5 bases). This CDR3 region has 15 residues. In germline, CDR1 is SGHRS, CDR2 YFSETQ. The V end was cut by 3 bases, the J end by 2 bases, with 15 bases between. CDR3 protein: CASSSDRFGTYEQYF. DNA of the CDR3: TGCGCCAGCAGCTCCGACAGATTCGGTACCTACGAGCAGTACTTC.

V and J are TRBV19 and TRBJ1-5; D gene unclear. This CDR3 spans 14 amino acids. The V end lost 6 bases, the J end lost 7 bases, and 16 bases lay between the germline ends. Germline V gives CDR1 LNHDA, CDR2 SQIVND (reference sequence). The CDR3 DNA follows: TGTGCCAGTAGGGGGTTGGGAGGCGTCCAGCCCCAGCATTTT. Its protein is CASRGLGGVQPQHF.

The chain employs TRBV27 and TRBJ2-3; the D is unclear. Looked up from germline, CDR1 is MNHEY and CDR2 is SMNVEV (reference sequence). Trimming pared 7 bases from V and 0 bases from J, leaving 14 bases between. This CDR3 has 15 amino acids. The CDR3 DNA is TGTGCCAGCACCCGTTCGCGTACTAGCACAGATACGCAGTATTTT. The encoded protein is CASTRSRTSTDTQYF.

The chain joins TRBV7-2 to TRBJ2-3; 10 nucleotides agree with TRBD1. The CDR3 runs to 17 residues. Trimming removed 4 bases from V and 2 bases from J; junction bases left unmatched: 9. Germline V gene sequence: CDR1 SGHTA, CDR2 FQGNSA. The CDR3 reads CASSWRGTGDFTDTQYF. DNA of the CDR3: TGTGCCAGCAGCTGGCGAGGGACAGGGGATTTCACAGATACGCAGTATTTT. Full variable domain (rest looked up from reference TRBV7-2 and TRBJ2-3): GAGVSQSPSNKVTEKGKDVELRCDPISGHTALYWYRQSLGQGLEFLIYFQGNSAPDKSGLPSDRFSAERTGGSVSTLTIQRTQQEDSAVYLCASSWRGTGDFTDTQYFGPGTRLTVL.

The J gene is TRBJ2-7, the V gene TRBV11-2; 10 bases align to TRBD2. V was clipped by 1 base and J by 4 bases; unmatched bases: 7. The CDR3 runs 16 residues. CDR1 is SGHAT, CDR2 FQNNGV, per germline. The CDR3 DNA is TGTGCCAGCAGCTTAGGGCTAGCGGGAGCGTTTTACGAGCAGTACTTC. This gives the protein CASSLGLAGAFYEQYF.

V gene TRBV7-3 combines with J gene TRBJ2-3, with D perhaps TRBD2 (6 bases). The V end was cut by 5 bases, the J end by 1 base, with 10 bases between. Germline V gene lookup returns CDR1 SGHTA and CDR2 FQGTGA. The CDR3 covers 14 residues. For the CDR3, the DNA is TGTGCCAGCAGCCCAGGGACTCGCACAGATACGCAGTATTTT. As protein: CASSPGTRTDTQYF.

V is TRBV18 and J is TRBJ1-4; no definite D call. The CDR3 runs to 12 residues. Germline values: CDR1 KGHSH, CDR2 LQKENI. V was shortened by 3 bases and J by 6 bases, with 5 bases between the two germline ends. The CDR3 DNA reads TGTGCCAGCTCACCCACAGATGAAAAACTGTTTTTT. Translation gives CASSPTDEKLFF.

The rearrangement links TRBV18 to TRBJ1-3; D is ambiguous. Trimming removed 3 bases at V and 0 bases at J, with 9 bases between. Per germline, CDR1 KGHSH and CDR2 LQKENI. CDR3 size: 15 residues. This CDR3 is CASSPRQFSGNTIYF. The CDR3 DNA sequence: TGTGCCAGCTCACCCAGGCAATTCTCTGGAAACACCATATATTTT.

The V and J genes are TRBV18 and TRBJ1-2; 8 bases are a match to TRBD1. V lost 3 bases, J lost 6 bases, and 6 bases stayed unmatched. The CDR3 sequence is 14 residues long. CDR1 and CDR2 (germline): KGHSH, LQKENI. CDR3: CASSPGQAGNGYTF. CDR3 sequence (DNA): TGTGCCAGCTCACCGGGACAGGCAGGGAATGGCTACACCTTC.

The rearrangement joins TRBV28 to TRBJ1-6; 9 bases agree with TRBD1. Germline V gives CDR1 MDHEN, CDR2 SYDVKM. V shed 3 bases and J 10 bases; nucleotides not matched to a gene: 7. The CDR3 is made up of 15 amino acids. The CDR3 sequence: CASSFMGQGTSPLHF. CDR3 nucleotide sequence: TGTGCCAGCAGTTTCATGGGACAGGGTACCTCACCCCTCCACTTT.

This clone appeared once. The chain has TRBV5-1 and TRBJ2-3, with D unresolved. Trimming cost V 3 bases and J 5 bases, with 16 bases left between them. The CDR3 totals 15 residues. From germline, CDR1 is SGHRS and CDR2 YFSETQ. CDR3 DNA: TGCGCCAGCAGCTCCTCCGCGGCCTCTGGAGATACGCAGTATTTT. As protein: CASSSSAASGDTQYF. Variable domain in full (rest from reference TRBV5-1 and TRBJ2-3): KAGVTQTPRYLIKTRGQQVTLSCSPISGHRSVSWYQQTPGQGLQFLFEYFSETQRNKGNFPGRFSGRQFSNSRSEMNVSTLELGDSALYLCASSSSAASGDTQYFGPGTRLTVL.